The sequence of this T cell receptor beta chain was determined in a study of cytomegalovirus exposure and HLA in healthy donors (dated by TCRdb to 2016 to 2017). Looking at the study overall: An earlier analysis of roughly 500 of the donors reported 250 to 300 Gb of sequence data and some 120 million unique TCR beta sequences from about 179 million T cells. Roughly 300 gigabases of sequencing data and around 87 million unique TCR sequences were included in an early release covering about 600 HLA-typed donors. Among the roughly 400 genotyped donors, roughly 80% belonged to the genetic ancestry cluster associated with self-reported Caucasian donors. The aim of the study was to test whether cataloging public T cell receptors could identify signatures of past pathogen exposure. The T cell repertoires of 670 or so subjects were profiled by immunosequencing and related to cytomegalovirus serostatus. A separate validation cohort of roughly 110 different subjects was used in addition to the roughly 640-subject first cohort. To predict cytomegalovirus infection status, the study combined high-throughput TCR immunosequencing, statistical association of individual TCRs with disease status, and machine learning. A later analysis re-analyzed previously published TCR beta repertoires from roughly 630 donors and added high-resolution HLA genotyping to study TCR occurrence patterns. Rather than drawing on any new phenotypic data, the later analysis identified candidate immune exposures from TCR beta sequences and the way those sequences occurred across donors. An earlier analysis of 587 of the donors used high-throughput TCR beta sequencing to judge whether each TCR beta V gene segment behaved as functional or pseudogenic. Alongside the repertoire data, information on donor age, sex, ethnicity and CMV serostatus was compiled. Genome-wide SNP genotypes for about 65% of the 666 donors were used in a later genetic analysis, which treated that subset as a discovery cohort. All discovery cohort repertoires had been generated on a single sequencing platform. HLA typing included class I and class II loci at four-digit resolution. The number of donors typed differed by locus, with about 629-640 for A, B, C, DRB1 and DQB1, about 500 for DQA1, 600 to 610 for DPA1, and some 440 for DPB1. Roughly five DR-DQ haplotypes were handled as single units for association and clustering because linkage in the cohort was strong. On average, 235,054 unique TCR beta nucleotide sequences were sequenced per donor among some 430 genotyped donors of the cohort, with roughly 19% of those sequences being non-productive. Paper-wide results and their limitations: A few of the identified cytomegalovirus-associated TCR beta chains were confirmed in vitro to be specific for cytomegalovirus antigens. The authors suggested that the approach could potentially be extended to other disease states and immunological phenotypes. In a later analysis, the rate of TCR association differed among HLA loci, with DRB1 alleles having the most associated TCRs and HLA-C alleles having the fewest. The sequencing pipeline was judged likely to have produced a cluster of highly shared sequence variants as a technical artifact. Linkage disequilibrium might explain the correlated functional status among segregating V segments, but an unknown experimental factor could not be ruled out. A later analysis found that most CMV-associated TCR beta chains appeared HLA-restricted, with HLA associations seemingly driven largely by CMV exposure. Presence/absence analyses assumed roughly uniform sequencing depth across donors, an assumption that may not hold. Some IMGT-functional V segments, including TRBV6-2 and TRBV6-3, could not be told apart with the 87-base-pair reads, so those segments were excluded. In an earlier analysis of about 550 of the donors, most TCR beta V segments were observed in productive rearrangements about 87% or about 30% of the time, broadly matching IMGT annotations. Assigning TCR associations to individual alleles was difficult when HLA alleles, especially DR and DQ, strongly co-occurred. Compared with equally common non-associated chains, HLA-associated TCR beta chains in a later analysis were more clonally expanded and had lower generation probabilities. A further reported finding was that TCR beta sequences accurately predicted the HLA-A and HLA-B alleles for most subjects in the first cohort. While some public TCRs were present in many individuals, most TCR sequences turned up only very rarely across donors. At a false discovery rate of 0.05, a later analysis linked 15,000 to 20,000 TCR beta sequences to specific HLA alleles. For the cohort, immune exposure information was limited to CMV serostatus. Because counts were too low, under 20 rarely observed V segments, including chromosome 9 orphons, were left out of the earlier analysis of approximately 580 of the donors. Several of the top co-occurrence clusters appeared to be linked to parvovirus B19, influenza, CMV and Epstein-Barr virus, according to a later analysis. Cytomegalovirus status was reported to be diagnosed by the classifier with high specificity and sensitivity in both the original and validation cohorts. Because HLA typing was unavailable for some donors at each locus, only the typed subset was used in association tests. The study gave a list of under 200 TCR beta chains associated with cytomegalovirus. The cohort was sequenced for TCR beta chains only, and without alpha or paired-chain data the features that could be detected were limited. A later genetic analysis reported fewer N-insertions in productive TCRs among donors in an Asian-associated ancestry cluster than the roughly 700-donor mean. In a later genetic analysis, a missense DCLRE1C variant was associated with V-gene and J-gene trimming of TCR beta chains, and the association was replicated in an independent cohort.

In total, 630 or so healthy bone marrow donors made up the cohort. All cohort members were sampled while nominally healthy, although unrecorded immune exposures were likely present. The donor was CMV seropositive and was included in the group of 250 to 350 seropositive cohort members. A peripheral blood sample was provided by each donor, and peripheral blood mononuclear cells were used for TCR beta sequencing. Genomic DNA extraction from the blood cell samples was performed with the Qiagen DNeasy Blood Extraction Kit. About this clone: The specificity of this receptor is unknown. Base qualities are not recorded, but no much larger clone differs from it by a single base.

The CDR1 and CDR2 encoded by the germline V gene are LGHNT and FRNRAP. CDR3 length: 18 amino acids, cysteine to phenylalanine. Just CDR3 DNA is preserved here, 54 bases in frame from base 1. Ends trimmed: V by 6 bases, J by 0 bases; bases unmatched to a gene: 9. Library preparation used the immunoSEQ multiplex PCR assay. The multiplex PCR relied on a mix of 60 forward primers for TCR Vbeta segments and 13 reverse primers for TCR Jbeta segments. The CDR3 region of rearranged TCR beta genes was amplified from genomic DNA with a multiplex PCR assay. The Illumina HiSeq System was used to sequence the amplified TCR beta libraries as 87-base-pair reads. In the original analysis: In a later analysis, tens of millions of unique TCR beta chains were counted across the roughly 670 repertoires, and roughly 10 million of these chains were shared by at least two donors. A nearest-neighbor algorithm error-corrected the raw reads and collapsed the reads into unique sequences, merging closely related sequences to remove PCR and sequencing errors. V, D and J gene segments were assigned by aligning CDR3 sequences to IMGT reference sequences. Each retained sequence needed at least a six-nucleotide match to both a V gene segment and a J gene segment. Rearrangements were called productive when the CDR3 lacked stop codons and stayed in frame with V and J; all others were non-productive. CDR3 was defined by IMGT convention, running from the second conserved V-encoded cysteine to the conserved J-encoded phenylalanine. The earlier analysis of 500 to 600 of the donors excluded sequences that lacked an unambiguous match to a single V gene segment. In an earlier analysis of some 590 of the donors, V segments were called functional above 56.7% productive rearrangements and were called segregating when the between-donor standard deviation exceeded 5%. A statistical classification framework was built for diagnosing cytomegalovirus status from the catalog of TCR beta chain sequences. In a later analysis, TCR nucleotide sequences were compared against IMGT/GENE-DB human TR gene sequences so that V and J genes could be assigned. Using the TCRdist pipeline, a later analysis assigned CDR3 sequences along with most-parsimonious VDJ recombination scenarios. In a later analysis, every TCR beta chain was defined by the combination of its CDR3 amino acid sequence and its V-gene family, and reads without a unique V-gene family were dropped. In a later analysis, fewer than 650 highly shared, low-generation-probability nucleotide sequences were removed to address suspected cross-contamination and a sequencing artifact. In a later analysis, a clonal expansion index for each public chain was calculated from normalized within-repertoire ranks of inferred template counts. A later analysis computed generation probabilities with a VDJ recombination model fitted to out-of-frame rearrangements, and checked the results against IGoR. In a later analysis, TCR-TCR, TCR-HLA and TCR-CMV co-occurrence was scored with hypergeometric tests, and a repertoire-size bias correction was applied to TCR pairs. To estimate false discovery rates, a later analysis permuted the HLA or CMV assignments 20 times. In a later analysis, co-occurring TCRs were grouped using DBSCAN, with TCRdist sequence similarity added in when clustering inside HLA-allele-positive subsets. Repertoires with fewer than 30,000 or more than 120,000 public chains, plus five repertoires with anomalous nucleotide sharing, were excluded from co-occurrence clustering. As stored in TCRdb, this immuneACCESS dataset retains in-frame rearrangements with V and J assigned. A fraction of the clones does not appear; measured against another copy, unresolved V genes explain less than half of the discrepancy, and the remainder lacks a known reason. From that table come the V and J calls and clone size; the DNA was used to work out D and trimming. The sample records under 150,000 clones, about 80% of which are singletons. The ten largest account for over 1% of the sample.

The origin of this receptor is a male donor in good health and CMV-seropositive. Sequencing input: PBMCs. The V gene is TRBV12-5 and the J gene is TRBJ2-5; 14 junctional bases match TRBD2. The DNA is TGTGCTAGTGGCCCAGGACTAGCGGGGGGACCGTACCAAGAGACCCAGTACTTC. It translates to CASGPGLAGGPYQETQYF.